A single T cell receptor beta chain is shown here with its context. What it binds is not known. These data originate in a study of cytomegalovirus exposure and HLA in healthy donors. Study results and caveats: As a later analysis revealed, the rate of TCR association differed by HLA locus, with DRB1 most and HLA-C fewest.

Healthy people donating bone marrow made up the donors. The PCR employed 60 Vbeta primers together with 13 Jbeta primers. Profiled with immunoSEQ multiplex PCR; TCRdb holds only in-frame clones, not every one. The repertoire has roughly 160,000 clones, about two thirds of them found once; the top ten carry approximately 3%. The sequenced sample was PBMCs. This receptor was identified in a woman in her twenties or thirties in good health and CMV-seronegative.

The CDR3 loop reads CASSAGLGNTGELFF. CDR3 nucleotides: TGTGCCAGCAGTGCAGGACTGGGAAACACCGGGGAGCTGTTTTTT. This chain connects TRBV6-1 to TRBJ2-2; tentatively, D is TRBD2 (5 bases). The germline V and J ends were trimmed by 4 bases and 2 bases, with 11 bases remaining between them. The CDR3 contains 15 residues. Germline loops: CDR1 MNHNS, CDR2 SASEGT.